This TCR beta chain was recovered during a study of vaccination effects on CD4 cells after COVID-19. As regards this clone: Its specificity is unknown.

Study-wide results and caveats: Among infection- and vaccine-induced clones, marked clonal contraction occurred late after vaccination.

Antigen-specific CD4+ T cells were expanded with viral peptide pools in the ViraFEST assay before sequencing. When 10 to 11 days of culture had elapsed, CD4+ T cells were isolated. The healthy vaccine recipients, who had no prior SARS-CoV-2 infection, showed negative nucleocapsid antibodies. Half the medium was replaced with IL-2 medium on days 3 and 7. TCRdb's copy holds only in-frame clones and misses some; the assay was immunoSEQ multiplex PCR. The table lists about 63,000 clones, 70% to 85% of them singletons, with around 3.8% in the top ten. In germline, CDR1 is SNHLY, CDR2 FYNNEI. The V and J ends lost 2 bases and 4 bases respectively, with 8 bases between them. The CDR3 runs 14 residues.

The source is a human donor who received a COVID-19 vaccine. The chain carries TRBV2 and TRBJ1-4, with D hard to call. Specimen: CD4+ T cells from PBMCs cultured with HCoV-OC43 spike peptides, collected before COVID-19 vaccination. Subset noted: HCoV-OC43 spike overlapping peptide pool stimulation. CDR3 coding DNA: TGTGCCAGCAGTGAACTAGGTTATAATGAAAAACTGTTTTTT. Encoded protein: CASSELGYNEKLFF. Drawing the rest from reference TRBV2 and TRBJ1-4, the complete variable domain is EPEVTQTPSHQVTQMGQEVILRCVPISNHLYFYWYRQILGQKVEFLVSFYNNEISEKSEIFDDQFSVERPDGSNFTLKIRSTKLEDSAMYFCASSELGYNEKLFFGSGTQLSVL.